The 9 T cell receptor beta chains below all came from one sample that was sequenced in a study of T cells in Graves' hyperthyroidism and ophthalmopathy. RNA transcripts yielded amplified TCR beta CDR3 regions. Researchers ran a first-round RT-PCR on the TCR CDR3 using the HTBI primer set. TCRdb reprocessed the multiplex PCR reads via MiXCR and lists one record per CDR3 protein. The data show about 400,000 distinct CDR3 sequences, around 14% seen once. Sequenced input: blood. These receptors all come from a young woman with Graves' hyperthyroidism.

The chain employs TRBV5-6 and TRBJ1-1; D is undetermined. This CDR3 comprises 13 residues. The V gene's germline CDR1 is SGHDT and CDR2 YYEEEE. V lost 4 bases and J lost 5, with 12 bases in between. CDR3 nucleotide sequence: TGTGCCAGCAGCCGGGCAGGAGGGACTGAAGCTTTCTTT. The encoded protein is CASSRAGGTEAFF. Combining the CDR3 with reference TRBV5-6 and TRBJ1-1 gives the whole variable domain DAGVTQSPTHLIKTRGQQVTLRCSPKSGHDTVSWYQQALGQGPQFIFQYYEEEERQRGNFPDRFSGHQFPNYSSELNVNALLLGDSALYLCASSRAGGTEAFFGQGTRLTVV.

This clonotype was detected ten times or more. CDR3 DNA: TGTGCCAGCAGCCTCAGGGGTGACACCGGGGAGCTGTTTTTT. This codes for CASSLRGDTGELFF. The rearrangement links TRBV3-1 to TRBJ2-2; D perhaps matches TRBD1 (6 bases). Trimming removed 4 bases from V and 3 bases from J, with 9 bases in between. Germline loops: CDR1 LGHDT, CDR2 YNNKEL (reference sequence). The CDR3 is 14 residues long.

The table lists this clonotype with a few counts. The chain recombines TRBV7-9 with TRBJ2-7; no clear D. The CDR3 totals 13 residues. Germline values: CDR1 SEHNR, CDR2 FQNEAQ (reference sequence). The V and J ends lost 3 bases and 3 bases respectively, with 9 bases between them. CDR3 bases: TGTGCCAGCAGCTTGGCCGGAGACTACGAGCAGTACTTC. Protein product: CASSLAGDYEQYF. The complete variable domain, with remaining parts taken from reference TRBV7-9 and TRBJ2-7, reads DTGVSQNPRHKITKRGQNVTFRCDPISEHNRLYWYRQTLGQGPEFLTYFQNEAQLEKSRLLSDRFSAERPKGSFSTLEIQRTEQGDSAMYLCASSLAGDYEQYFGPGTRLTVT.

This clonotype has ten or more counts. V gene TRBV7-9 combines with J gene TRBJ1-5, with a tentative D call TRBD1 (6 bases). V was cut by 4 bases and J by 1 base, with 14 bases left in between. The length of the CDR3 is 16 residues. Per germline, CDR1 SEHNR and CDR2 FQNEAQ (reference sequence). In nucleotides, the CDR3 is TGTGCCAGCAGCTCATCCCGGACAGCGAGCAATCAGCCCCAGCATTTT. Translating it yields CASSSSRTASNQPQHF. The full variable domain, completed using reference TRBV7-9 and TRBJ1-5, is DTGVSQNPRHKITKRGQNVTFRCDPISEHNRLYWYRQTLGQGPEFLTYFQNEAQLEKSRLLSDRFSAERPKGSFSTLEIQRTEQGDSAMYLCASSSSRTASNQPQHFGDGTRLSIL.

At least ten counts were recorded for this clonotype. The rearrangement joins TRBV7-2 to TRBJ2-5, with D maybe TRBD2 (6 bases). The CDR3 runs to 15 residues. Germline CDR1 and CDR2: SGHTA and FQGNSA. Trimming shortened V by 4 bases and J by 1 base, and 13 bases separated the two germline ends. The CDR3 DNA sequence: TGTGCCAGCAGCTCGACGGGACTGTCCCAAGAGACCCAGTACTTC. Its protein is CASSSTGLSQETQYF. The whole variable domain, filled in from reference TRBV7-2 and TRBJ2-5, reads GAGVSQSPSNKVTEKGKDVELRCDPISGHTALYWYRQSLGQGLEFLIYFQGNSAPDKSGLPSDRFSAERTGGSVSTLTIQRTQQEDSAVYLCASSSTGLSQETQYFGPGTRLLVL.

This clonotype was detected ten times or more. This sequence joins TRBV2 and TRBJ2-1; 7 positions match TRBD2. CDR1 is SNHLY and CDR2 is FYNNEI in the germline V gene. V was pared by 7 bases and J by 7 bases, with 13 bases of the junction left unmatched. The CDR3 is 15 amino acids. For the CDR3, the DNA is TGTGCCAGCACGTCTCGGGGGGTTTGGGGGAATGAGCAGTTCTTC. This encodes CASTSRGVWGNEQFF.

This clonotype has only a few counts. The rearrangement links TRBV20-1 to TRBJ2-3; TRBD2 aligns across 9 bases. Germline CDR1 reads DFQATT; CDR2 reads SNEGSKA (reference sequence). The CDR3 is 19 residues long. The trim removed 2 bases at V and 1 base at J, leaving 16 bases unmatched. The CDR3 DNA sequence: TGCAGTGCTAGATCCCTGACTAGCGGACCTCCCCCCCGCACAGATACGCAGTATTTT. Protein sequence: CSARSLTSGPPPRTDTQYF.

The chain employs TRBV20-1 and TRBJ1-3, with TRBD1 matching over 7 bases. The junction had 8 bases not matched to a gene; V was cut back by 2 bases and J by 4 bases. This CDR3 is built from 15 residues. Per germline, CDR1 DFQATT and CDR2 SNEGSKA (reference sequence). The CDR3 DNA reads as TGCAGTGCTAGAACCCGACAGGGCAAGGGAAACACCATATATTTT. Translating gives CSARTRQGKGNTIYF.

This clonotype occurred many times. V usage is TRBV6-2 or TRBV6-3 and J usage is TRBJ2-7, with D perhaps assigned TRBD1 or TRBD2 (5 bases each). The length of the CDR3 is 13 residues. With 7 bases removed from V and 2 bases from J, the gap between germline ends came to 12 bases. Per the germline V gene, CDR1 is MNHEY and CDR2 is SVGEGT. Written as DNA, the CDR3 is TGTGCCAGCAAGAGGGACCCGCCCTACGAGCAGTACTTC. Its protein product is CASKRDPPYEQYF.